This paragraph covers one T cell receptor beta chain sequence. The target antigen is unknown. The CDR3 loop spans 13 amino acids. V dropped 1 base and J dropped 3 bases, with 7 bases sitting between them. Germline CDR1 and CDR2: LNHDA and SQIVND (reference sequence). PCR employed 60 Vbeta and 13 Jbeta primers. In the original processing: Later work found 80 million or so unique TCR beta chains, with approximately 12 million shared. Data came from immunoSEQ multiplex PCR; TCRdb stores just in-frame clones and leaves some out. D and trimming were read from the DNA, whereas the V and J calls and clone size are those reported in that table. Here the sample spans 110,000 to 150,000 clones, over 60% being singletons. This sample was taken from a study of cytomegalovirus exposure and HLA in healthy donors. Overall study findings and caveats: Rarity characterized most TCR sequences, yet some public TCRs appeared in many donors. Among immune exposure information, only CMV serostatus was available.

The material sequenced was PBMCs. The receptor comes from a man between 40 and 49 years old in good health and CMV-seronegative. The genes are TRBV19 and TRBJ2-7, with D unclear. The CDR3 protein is CASSIVVNYEQYF. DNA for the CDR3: TGTGCCAGTAGTATAGTAGTAAACTACGAGCAGTACTTC.